This T cell receptor (beta chain) stems from a study of blood T cell repertoires in COVID-19. Study details: COVID-19 samples collected from the United States, Italy and Spain covered acute and convalescent phases.

The CDR3 has 13 residues. The V segment lost 3 bases and the J segment 6 bases; nucleotides outside the gene matches: 5. The germline gives CDR1 GTSNPN, CDR2 SVGIG (reference sequence). In the original processing: From reference gene primer amplification, estimates of nucleated cell counts were derived. The repertoire was sequenced with immunoSEQ multiplex PCR; TCRdb's copy has only in-frame clones and lacks some. D and trimming come from the DNA, and the V and J calls and clone size come from that table. The data contain approximately 30,000 clones, 76% of them singletons. Specimen: peripheral blood. This sequence joins TRBV30 and TRBJ2-7, with 10 bases lining up with TRBD1. This clonotype originated in a man between 65 and 85 years old with acute or convalescent COVID-19. This CDR3 is CAWRKGQGGEQYF. CDR3 sequence (DNA): TGTGCCTGGAGAAAAGGACAGGGGGGCGAGCAGTACTTC.